The clone carrying this T cell receptor beta chain was detected only a few times. This sample was included in a study of early T cells in non-severe SARS-CoV-2 infection. The CDR3 has 16 amino acids. The germline V gene has CDR1 SGHVS and CDR2 FNYEAQ. Trimming took 5 bases from V and 2 from J; bases not matched to a gene: 10. TCRdb passed the 5' RACE reads through MiXCR, listing each CDR3 protein once. This sample carries about 30,000 distinct CDR3 sequences, roughly 6.6% of them seen once, and the ten largest clones take about two fifths. The J gene is TRBJ2-5, the V gene TRBV7-6, with 8 bases that match TRBD2. This clonotype was obtained from an adult who was a healthcare worker with PCR-confirmed SARS-CoV-2 infection or an uninfected control (not recorded which). The sequenced sample was whole blood. In DNA form, the CDR3 reads TGTGCCAGCAGCCCCGATAGCGGGATAAGACAAGAGACCCAGTACTTC. Amino acids: CASSPDSGIRQETQYF.